This TCR beta chain was profiled in a study of blood T cell repertoires in COVID-19. On the study more broadly: From T cells, B-cell-depleted T cells, or PBMCs came the material, which was cDNA or gDNA.

The repertoire was sequenced with immunoSEQ multiplex PCR; TCRdb's copy has only in-frame clones and lacks some. The table shows 190,000 or so clones, with about 85% occurring only once. The receptor was derived from a woman older than 75 with acute or convalescent COVID-19. Sequencing used peripheral blood.

The CDR3 nucleotides are TGCGCCAGCAGCTTCCGACTAGCGGGGGACTACGAGCAGTACTTC. The encoded protein is CASSFRLAGDYEQYF. The genes are TRBV4-1 and TRBJ2-7, with 12 bases matching TRBD2. V shed 5 bases and J 3 bases; nucleotides not matched to a gene: 5. The CDR3 runs 15 residues. The germline CDR1 and CDR2 sequences are MGHRA and YSYEKL.